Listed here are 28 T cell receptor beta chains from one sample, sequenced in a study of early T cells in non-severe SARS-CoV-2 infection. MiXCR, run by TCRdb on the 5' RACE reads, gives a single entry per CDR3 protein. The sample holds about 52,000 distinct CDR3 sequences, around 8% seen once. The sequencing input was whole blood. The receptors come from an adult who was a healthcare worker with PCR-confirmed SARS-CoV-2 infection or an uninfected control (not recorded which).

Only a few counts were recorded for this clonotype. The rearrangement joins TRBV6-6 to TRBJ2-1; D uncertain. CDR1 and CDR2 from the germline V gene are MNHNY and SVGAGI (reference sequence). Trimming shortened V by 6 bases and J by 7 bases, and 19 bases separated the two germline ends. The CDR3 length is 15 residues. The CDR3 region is CASRSSGRLGNEQFF. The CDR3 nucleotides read TGTGCCAGCAGATCCTCGGGTCGATTGGGGAATGAGCAGTTCTTC.

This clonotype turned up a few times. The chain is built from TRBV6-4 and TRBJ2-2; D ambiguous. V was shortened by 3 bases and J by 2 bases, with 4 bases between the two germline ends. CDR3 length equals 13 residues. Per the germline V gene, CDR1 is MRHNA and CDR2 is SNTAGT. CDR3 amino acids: CASSEANTGELFF. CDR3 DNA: TGTGCCAGCAGTGAAGCTAACACCGGGGAGCTGTTTTTT.

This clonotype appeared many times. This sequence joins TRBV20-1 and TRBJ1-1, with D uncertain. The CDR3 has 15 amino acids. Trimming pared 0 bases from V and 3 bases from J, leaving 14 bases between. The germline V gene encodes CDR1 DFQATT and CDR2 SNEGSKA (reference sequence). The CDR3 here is CSARDPTGEHTEAFF. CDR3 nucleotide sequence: TGCAGTGCTAGAGACCCGACCGGGGAGCACACTGAAGCTTTCTTT.

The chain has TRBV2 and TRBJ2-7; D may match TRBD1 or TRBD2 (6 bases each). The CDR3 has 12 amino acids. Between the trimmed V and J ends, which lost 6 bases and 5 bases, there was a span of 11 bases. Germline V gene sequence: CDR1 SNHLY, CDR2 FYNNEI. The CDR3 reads CASRGGRDEQYF. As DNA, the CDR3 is TGTGCCAGCAGGGGGGGCCGGGACGAGCAGTACTTC.

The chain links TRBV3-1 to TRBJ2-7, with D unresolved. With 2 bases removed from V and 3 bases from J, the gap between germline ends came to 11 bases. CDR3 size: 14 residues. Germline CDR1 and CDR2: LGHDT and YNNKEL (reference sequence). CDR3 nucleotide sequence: TGTGCCAGCAGCCAACAGGCGTGGGGCTACGAGCAGTACTTC. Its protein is CASSQQAWGYEQYF.

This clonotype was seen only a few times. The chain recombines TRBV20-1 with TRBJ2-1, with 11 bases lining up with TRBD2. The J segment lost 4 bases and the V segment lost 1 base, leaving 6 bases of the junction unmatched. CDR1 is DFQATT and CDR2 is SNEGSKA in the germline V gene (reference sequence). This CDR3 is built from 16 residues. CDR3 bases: TGCAGTGCTAGAGGACTAGCGGGAATCGCGTACAATGAGCAGTTCTTC. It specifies CSARGLAGIAYNEQFF.

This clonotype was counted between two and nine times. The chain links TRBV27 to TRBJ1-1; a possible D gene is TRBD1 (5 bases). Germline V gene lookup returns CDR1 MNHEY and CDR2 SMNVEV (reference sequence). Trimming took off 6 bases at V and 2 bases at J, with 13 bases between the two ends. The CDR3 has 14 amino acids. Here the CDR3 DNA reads TGTGCCAGCAGGAGGGGCGGATCTAACACTGAAGCTTTCTTT. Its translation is CASRRGGSNTEAFF.

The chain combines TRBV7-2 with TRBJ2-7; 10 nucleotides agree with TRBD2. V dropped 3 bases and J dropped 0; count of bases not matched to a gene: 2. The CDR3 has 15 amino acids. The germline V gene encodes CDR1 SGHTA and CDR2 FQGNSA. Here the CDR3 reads CASSFLAGASYEQYF. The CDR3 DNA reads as TGTGCCAGCAGCTTCCTAGCGGGGGCCTCCTACGAGCAGTACTTC. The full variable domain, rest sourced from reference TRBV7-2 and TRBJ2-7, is GAGVSQSPSNKVTEKGKDVELRCDPISGHTALYWYRQSLGQGLEFLIYFQGNSAPDKSGLPSDRFSAERTGGSVSTLTIQRTQQEDSAVYLCASSFLAGASYEQYFGPGTRLTVT.

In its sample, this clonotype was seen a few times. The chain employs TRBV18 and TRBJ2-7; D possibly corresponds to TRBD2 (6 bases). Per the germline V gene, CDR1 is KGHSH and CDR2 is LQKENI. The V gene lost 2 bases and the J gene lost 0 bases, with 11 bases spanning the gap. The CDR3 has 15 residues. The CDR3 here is CASSPMASDSYEQYF. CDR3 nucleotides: TGTGCCAGCTCACCAATGGCTAGCGACTCCTACGAGCAGTACTTC.

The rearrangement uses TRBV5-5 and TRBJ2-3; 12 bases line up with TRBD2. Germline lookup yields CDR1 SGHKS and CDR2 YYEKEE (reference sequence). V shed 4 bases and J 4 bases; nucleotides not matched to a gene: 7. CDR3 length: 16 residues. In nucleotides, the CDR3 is TGTGCCAGCAGCCCCCGGACTAGCGGGATCTCAGATACGCAGTATTTT. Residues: CASSPRTSGISDTQYF.

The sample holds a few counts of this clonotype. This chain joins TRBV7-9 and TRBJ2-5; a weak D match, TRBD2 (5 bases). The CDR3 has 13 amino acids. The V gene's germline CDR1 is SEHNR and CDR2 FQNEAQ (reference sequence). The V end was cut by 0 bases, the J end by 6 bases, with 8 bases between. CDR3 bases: TGTGCCAGCAGCTTAGCTGGGAGAAAGACCCAGTACTTC. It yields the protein CASSLAGRKTQYF.

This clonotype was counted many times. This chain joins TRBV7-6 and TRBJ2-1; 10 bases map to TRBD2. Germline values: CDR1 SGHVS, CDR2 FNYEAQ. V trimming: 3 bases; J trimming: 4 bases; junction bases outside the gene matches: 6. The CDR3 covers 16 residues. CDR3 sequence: CASSLASGRGYNEQFF. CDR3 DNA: TGTGCCAGCAGCTTGGCCAGCGGGAGGGGGTACAATGAGCAGTTCTTC.

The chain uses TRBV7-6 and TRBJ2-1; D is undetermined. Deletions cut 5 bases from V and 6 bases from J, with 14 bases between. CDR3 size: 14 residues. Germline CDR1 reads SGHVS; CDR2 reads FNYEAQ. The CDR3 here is CASSTSTVVNEQFF. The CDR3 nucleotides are TGTGCCAGCAGCACCTCGACTGTAGTCAATGAGCAGTTCTTC.

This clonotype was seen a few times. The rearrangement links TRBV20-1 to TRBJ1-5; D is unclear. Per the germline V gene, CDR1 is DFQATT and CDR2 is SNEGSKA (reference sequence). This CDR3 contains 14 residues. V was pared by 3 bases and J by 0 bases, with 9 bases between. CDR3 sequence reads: CSARKATSNQPQHF. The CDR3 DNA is TGCAGTGCTAGGAAGGCAACTAGCAATCAGCCCCAGCATTTT.

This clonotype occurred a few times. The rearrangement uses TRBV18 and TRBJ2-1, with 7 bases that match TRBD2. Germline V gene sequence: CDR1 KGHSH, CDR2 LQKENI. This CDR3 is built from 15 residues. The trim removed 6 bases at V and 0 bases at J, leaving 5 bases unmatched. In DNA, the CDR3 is TGTGCCAGCTCTAGCGGGCTAAGCTCCTACAATGAGCAGTTCTTC. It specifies CASSSGLSSYNEQFF.

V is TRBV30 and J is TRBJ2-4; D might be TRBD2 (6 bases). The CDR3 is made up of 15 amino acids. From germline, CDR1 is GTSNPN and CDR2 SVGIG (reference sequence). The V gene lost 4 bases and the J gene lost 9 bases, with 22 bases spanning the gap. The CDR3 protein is CAWTRKGLAGGIQYF. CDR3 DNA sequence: TGTGCCTGGACCCGGAAGGGACTCGCCGGCGGCATTCAGTACTTC.

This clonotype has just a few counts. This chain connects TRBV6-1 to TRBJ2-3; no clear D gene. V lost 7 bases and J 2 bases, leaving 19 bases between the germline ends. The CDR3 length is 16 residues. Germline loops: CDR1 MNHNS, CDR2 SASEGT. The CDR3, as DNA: TGTGCCAGCACCCGGCGGCAGGCGAGAGACACAGATACGCAGTATTTT. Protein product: CASTRRQARDTDTQYF.

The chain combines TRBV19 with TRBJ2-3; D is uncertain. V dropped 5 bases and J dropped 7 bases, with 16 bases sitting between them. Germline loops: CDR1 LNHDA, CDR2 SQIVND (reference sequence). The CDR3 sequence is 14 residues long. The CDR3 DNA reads TGTGCCAGTAGTTCAGACTCCCGCGCTTATACGCAGTATTTT. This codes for CASSSDSRAYTQYF.

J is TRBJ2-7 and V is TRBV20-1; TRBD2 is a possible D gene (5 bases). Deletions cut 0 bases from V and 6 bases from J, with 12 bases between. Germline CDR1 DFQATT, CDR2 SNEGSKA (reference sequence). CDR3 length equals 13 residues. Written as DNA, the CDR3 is TGCAGTGCTAGAGATCGGGGAAACTCCGAGCAGTACTTC. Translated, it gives CSARDRGNSEQYF.

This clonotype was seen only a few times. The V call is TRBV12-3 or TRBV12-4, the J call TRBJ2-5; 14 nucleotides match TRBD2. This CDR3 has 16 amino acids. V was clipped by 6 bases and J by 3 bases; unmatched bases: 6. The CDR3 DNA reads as TGTGCCAGCAGCCCGGGACTAGCGGGAGTCAAAGAGACCCAGTACTTC. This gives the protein CASSPGLAGVKETQYF.

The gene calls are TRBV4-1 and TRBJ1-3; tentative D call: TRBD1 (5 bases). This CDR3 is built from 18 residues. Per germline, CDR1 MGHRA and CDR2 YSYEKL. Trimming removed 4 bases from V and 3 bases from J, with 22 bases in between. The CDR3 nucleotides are TGCGCCAGCAGCCCGCAGGAGGCAGGGTTGGTATTTGGAAACACCATATATTTT. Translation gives CASSPQEAGLVFGNTIYF.

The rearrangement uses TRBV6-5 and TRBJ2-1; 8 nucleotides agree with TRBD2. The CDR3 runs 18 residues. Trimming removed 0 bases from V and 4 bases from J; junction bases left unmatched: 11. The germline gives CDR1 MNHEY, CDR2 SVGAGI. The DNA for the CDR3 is TGTGCCAGCAGTTACTCCCCCCCTGGCGGGGGGCTTTACAATGAGCAGTTCTTC. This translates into CASSYSPPGGGLYNEQFF.

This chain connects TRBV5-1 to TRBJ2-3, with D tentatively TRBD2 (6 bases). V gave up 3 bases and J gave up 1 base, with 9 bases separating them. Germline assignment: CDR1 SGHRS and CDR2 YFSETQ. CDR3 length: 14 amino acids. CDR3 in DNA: TGCGCCAGCAGCTCACCGGGAGGCACAGATACGCAGTATTTT. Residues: CASSSPGGTDTQYF.

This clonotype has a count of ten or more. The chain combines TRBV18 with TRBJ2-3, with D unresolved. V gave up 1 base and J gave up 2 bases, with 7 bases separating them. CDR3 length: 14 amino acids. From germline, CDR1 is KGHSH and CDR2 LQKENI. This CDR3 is CASSPRGATDTQYF. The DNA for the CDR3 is TGTGCCAGCTCACCACGGGGTGCCACAGATACGCAGTATTTT.

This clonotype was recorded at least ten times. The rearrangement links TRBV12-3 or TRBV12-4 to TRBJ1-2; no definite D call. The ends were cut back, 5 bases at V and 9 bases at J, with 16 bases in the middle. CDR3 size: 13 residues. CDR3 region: CASSLSDSGSYTF. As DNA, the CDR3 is TGTGCCAGCAGTCTATCGGACTCTGGGAGCTACACCTTC.

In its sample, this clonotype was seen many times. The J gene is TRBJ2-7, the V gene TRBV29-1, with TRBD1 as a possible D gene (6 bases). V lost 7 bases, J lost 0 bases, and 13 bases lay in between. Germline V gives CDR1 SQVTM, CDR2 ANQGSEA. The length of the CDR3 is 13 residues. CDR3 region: CSAMTGTSYEQYF. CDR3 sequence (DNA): TGCAGCGCCATGACAGGTACCTCCTACGAGCAGTACTTC.

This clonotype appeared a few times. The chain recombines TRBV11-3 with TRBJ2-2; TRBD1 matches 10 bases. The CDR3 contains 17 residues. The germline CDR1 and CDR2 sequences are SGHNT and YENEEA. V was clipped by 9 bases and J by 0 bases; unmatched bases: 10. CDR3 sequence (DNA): TGTGCCAGAAATACGGGACAGGGGCTTGCGAACACCGGGGAGCTGTTTTTT. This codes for CARNTGQGLANTGELFF.

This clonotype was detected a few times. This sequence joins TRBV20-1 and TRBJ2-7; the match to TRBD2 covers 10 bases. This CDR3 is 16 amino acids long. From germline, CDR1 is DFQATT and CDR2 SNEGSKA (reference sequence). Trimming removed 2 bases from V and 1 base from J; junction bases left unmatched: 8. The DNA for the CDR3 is TGCAGTGCTAGACCACTAGCGGGAATAGGATCCTACGAGCAGTACTTC. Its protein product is CSARPLAGIGSYEQYF.